One and the same sample provided the 6 T cell receptor beta chains below, sequenced in a study of blood T cell repertoires in COVID-19. Sequencing used immunoSEQ multiplex PCR; TCRdb keeps in-frame clones, though not all of them. The data contain tens of thousands of clones, 80% to 90% of them singletons. Sequencing used peripheral blood. These receptors all stem from a man aged 55 to 69 with active or convalescent COVID-19.

V usage is TRBV3-1 (or the pseudogene TRBV3-2) and J usage is TRBJ1-2; 9 bases match TRBD1. With V trimmed by 0 bases and J by 8 bases, 16 bases remained unmatched. This CDR3 has 18 amino acids. Germline V gives CDR1 LGHDT, CDR2 YNNKEL (reference sequence). The CDR3 DNA follows: TGTGCCAGCAGCCAAGAAAGTAACAGGGGGCTGGGATTATCCGGCTACACCTTC. Translation gives CASSQESNRGLGLSGYTF.

J is TRBJ1-3 and V is TRBV7-2, with 8 bases identical to TRBD1. CDR1 SGHTA and CDR2 FQGNSA come from the germline V gene. V lost 5 bases and J lost 7; bases outside the gene matches: 7. There are 14 residues in the CDR3. This CDR3 is CASSKGRTGNTIYF. The CDR3 DNA sequence: TGTGCCAGCAGCAAGGGGCGGACAGGGAACACCATATATTTT.

The chain uses TRBV10-3 and TRBJ1-2, with D possibly TRBD1 on 5 matching bases. CDR3 length: 14 amino acids. The germline V gene has CDR1 ENHRY and CDR2 SYGVKD. Trimming shortened V by 11 bases and J by 0 bases, and 16 bases separated the two germline ends. DNA of the CDR3: TGTGCCGTCGCTAGGCAGGGATCTAACTATGGCTACACCTTC. Translated, it gives CAVARQGSNYGYTF.

The rearrangement uses TRBV7-5 and TRBJ1-4. TRBV7-5 is noted as a pseudogene. This CDR3 region has 15 residues. The CDR3 DNA follows: TGTGTCAGAAGCTTAGGGGAGGGGGCTAATGAAAAACTGTTTTTT. It specifies CVRSLGEGANEKLFF.

Only one count was recorded for this clone. The chain has TRBV6-6 and TRBJ2-1, with D perhaps TRBD1 (6 bases). Trimming cost V 6 bases and J 3 bases, with 18 bases left between them. CDR1 MNHNY and CDR2 SVGAGI come from the germline V gene (reference sequence). This CDR3 spans 16 amino acids. CDR3 DNA sequence: TGTGCCAGCAGCGGATCCGGGACAAGTAACTACAATGAGCAGTTCTTC. Translating gives CASSGSGTSNYNEQFF.

V and J are TRBV15 and TRBJ1-3; D gene uncertain. This CDR3 comprises 16 residues. V lost 3 bases, J lost 0 bases, and 12 bases lay in between. Germline V gene sequence: CDR1 LNHNV, CDR2 YYDKDF (reference sequence). As DNA, the CDR3 is TGTGCCACCAGCAGGCCCGCTTCGCGCTCTGGAAACACCATATATTTT. Translated, it gives CATSRPASRSGNTIYF.